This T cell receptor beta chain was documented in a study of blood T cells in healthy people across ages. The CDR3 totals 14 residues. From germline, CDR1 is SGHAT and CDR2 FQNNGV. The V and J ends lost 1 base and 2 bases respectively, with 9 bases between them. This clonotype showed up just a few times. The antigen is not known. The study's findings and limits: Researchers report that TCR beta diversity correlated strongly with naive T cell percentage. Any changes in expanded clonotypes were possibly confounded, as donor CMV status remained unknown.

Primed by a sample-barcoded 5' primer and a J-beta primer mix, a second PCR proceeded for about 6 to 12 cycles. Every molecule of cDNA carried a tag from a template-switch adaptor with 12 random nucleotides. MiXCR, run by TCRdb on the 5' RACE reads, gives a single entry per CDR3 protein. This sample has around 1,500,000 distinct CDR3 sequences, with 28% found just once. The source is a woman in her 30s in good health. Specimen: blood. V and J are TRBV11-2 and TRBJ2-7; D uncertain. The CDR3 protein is CASSLATQTYEQYF. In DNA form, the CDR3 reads TGTGCCAGCAGCTTAGCAACACAAACCTACGAGCAGTACTTC.